This T cell receptor beta chain was obtained from a study of T cells in Graves' hyperthyroidism and ophthalmopathy. Study-wide results and caveats: Researchers found most expanded thyroid clonotypes above 0.001 in blood as well. Ophthalmopathy was identified by the model a median roughly 6.5 months ahead of onset. In the analysis, a 13 V-J model separated ophthalmopathy from stable hyperthyroidism.

Amplification targeted TCR beta CDR3 regions from RNA transcripts. In the first-round RT-PCR of the TCR CDR3, the HTBI primer set was used. TCRdb reprocessed the multiplex PCR reads with MiXCR, giving one entry per CDR3 protein. The table lists approximately 640,000 distinct CDR3 sequences, just under 45% of them singletons. The table lists this clonotype with a few counts. Antigen unknown. The germline CDR1 and CDR2 sequences are SGHNT and YYREEE (reference sequence). The V end lost 0 bases, the J end lost 0 bases, and 12 bases lay between the germline ends. The CDR3 is 17 amino acids. Uncontrolled infection, other autoimmune disease, pregnancy or lactation excluded patients.

This chain uses TRBV5-4 with TRBJ2-2; maybe TRBD2 (5 bases). This TCR was sampled from an adult man with Graves' disease, either hyperthyroidism or ophthalmopathy (not recorded which). Source material: peripheral blood or thyroid tissue (not recorded which). The CDR3 coding sequence is TGTGCCAGCAGCTTGGCAATGCGGGCAGCGAACACCGGGGAGCTGTTTTTT. Its translation is CASSLAMRAANTGELFF.